These T cell receptor beta chains were read from a single sample in a study of shared clonotypes between healthy human individuals. Profiled with immunoSEQ multiplex PCR; TCRdb holds only in-frame clones, not every one. This sample has hundreds of thousands of clones; 95% to 98% occur once, and the top ten carry approximately 0.3%. The sequenced sample consisted of naive CD8+ T cells sorted from blood. These receptors were obtained from a man aged 30 to 45 in good health. CDR3s include the opening cysteine and the closing phenylalanine or tryptophan. The D gene is left open where the match is weak. Size is stated for part of the rows, as once, few or many counts, or as a class when the clone is expanded.

cdr3_aa cdr3_nt v_call d_call j_call clone_size
CASSAGTQYF TGTGCCAGCAGTGCGGGGACCCAGTACTTC TRBV2 NA TRBJ2-5 once
CASSDWTSILKTQYF TGTGCCAGCAGCGATTGGACTAGCATACTTAAGACCCAGTACTTC TRBV7-2 TRBD2 TRBJ2-5 NA
CASSLVGSSGSGYEQYF TGCGCCAGCAGCTTGGTGGGTTCCAGCGGGAGTGGATACGAGCAGTACTTC TRBV5-1 TRBD2 TRBJ2-7 NA
CASSLPVPLTGNTGELFF TGCGCCAGCAGCTTGCCCGTGCCGCTGACAGGGAACACCGGGGAGCTGTTTTTT TRBV5-1 NA TRBJ2-2 NA
CASKTDTQYF TGTGCCAGCAAAACAGATACGCAGTATTTT TRBV27 NA TRBJ2-3 NA
CASSLHSRTDTQYF TGTGCCAGCAGCTTGCACAGCCGCACAGATACGCAGTATTTT TRBV5-6 NA TRBJ2-3 NA
CASRQGVAEKLFF TGTGCCAGCCGACAGGGAGTGGCAGAAAAACTGTTTTTT TRBV7-9 TRBD1 TRBJ1-4 NA
CASSWSGLAGAENNEQFF TGCGCCAGCAGCTGGAGCGGACTAGCGGGAGCTGAAAACAATGAGCAGTTCTTC TRBV5-1 TRBD2 TRBJ2-1 NA
CASSEHQNSYEQYF TGTGCCAGCAGCGAACACCAAAACTCCTACGAGCAGTACTTC TRBV11-2 NA TRBJ2-7 NA
CASRISGQLQETQYF TGTGCCAGCAGGATCTCGGGACAGCTCCAAGAGACCCAGTACTTC TRBV2 TRBD1 TRBJ2-5 NA
CASSDLTGTGVTYEQYF TGTGCCAGCAGCGATTTGACCGGGACAGGGGTTACCTACGAGCAGTACTTC TRBV11-2 TRBD1 TRBJ2-7 NA
CASSLGGTGSSEQYF TGTGCCAGCAGCTTGGGTGGGACAGGGAGTTCCGAGCAGTACTTC TRBV7-2 TRBD1 TRBJ2-7 NA
CASSQRDLRYEQFF TGTGCCAGCAGCCAACGTGATCTTAGGTATGAGCAGTTCTTC TRBV7-2 NA TRBJ2-1 NA
CASMGTGGYQPQHF TGTGCCAGCATGGGGACAGGGGGCTATCAGCCCCAGCATTTT TRBV6-5 TRBD1 TRBJ1-5 NA
CASSLGIAGGYEQYF TGCGCCAGCAGCTTGGGGATAGCGGGAGGCTACGAGCAGTACTTC TRBV5-1 TRBD2 TRBJ2-7 NA
CASRDRPLQGYGYTF TGTGCCAGCAGGGACCGGCCCCTACAAGGCTATGGCTACACCTTC TRBV2 NA TRBJ1-2 NA
CASSLGQGTREQYF TGTGCCAGCAGCTTAGGACAGGGGACGCGCGAGCAGTACTTC TRBV11-2 TRBD1 TRBJ2-7 once
CASSQAPGAPGANVLTF TGCGCCAGCAGCCAAGCACCAGGGGCCCCTGGGGCCAACGTCCTGACTTTC TRBV4-1 NA TRBJ2-6 NA
CASSRLWSTSSYEQYF TGCGCCAGCAGCCGTCTATGGTCTACGAGCTCCTACGAGCAGTACTTC TRBV4-1 NA TRBJ2-7 NA
CASSVGMAGGGYGYTF TGTGCCAGCAGCGTAGGCATGGCAGGGGGTGGCTATGGCTACACCTTC TRBV9 TRBD1 TRBJ1-2 NA
CASSYSGNEQFF TGTGCCAGCAGCTACAGTGGGAATGAGCAGTTCTTC TRBV7-2 NA TRBJ2-1 NA
CSVELGQGSTGELFF TGCAGCGTGGAATTAGGACAGGGGAGTACCGGGGAGCTGTTTTTT TRBV29-1 TRBD1 TRBJ2-2 NA
CASSQEQGWETQYF TGTGCCAGCAGCCAGGAACAGGGTTGGGAGACCCAGTACTTC TRBV11-2 NA TRBJ2-5 NA
CASSQEQTMASNQPQHF TGTGCCAGCAGCCAGGAGCAAACAATGGCAAGCAATCAGCCCCAGCATTTT TRBV16 NA TRBJ1-5 NA
CSVENQNTGELFF TGCAGCGTTGAGAACCAGAACACCGGGGAGCTGTTTTTT TRBV29-1 NA TRBJ2-2 NA
CASSFGTGDYEQYF TGTGCCAGCAGTTTTGGGACAGGGGATTACGAGCAGTACTTC TRBV27 TRBD1 TRBJ2-7 NA
CASSPSGTGELFF TGTGCCAGCTCACCATCTGGGACCGGGGAGCTGTTTTTT TRBV18 NA TRBJ2-2 NA
CASSSPGQYVTDTQYF TGTGCCAGCAGTTCCCCGGGACAGTATGTGACAGATACGCAGTATTTT TRBV27 TRBD1 TRBJ2-3 few
CSVDTGDQPQHF TGCAGCGTTGACACAGGGGATCAGCCCCAGCATTTT TRBV29-1 TRBD1 TRBJ1-5 NA
CASSFGIPEAFF TGTGCCAGCAGCTTTGGGATACCTGAAGCTTTCTTT TRBV7-2 NA TRBJ1-1 NA
CASSPGGYTGELFF TGTGCCAGCAGTCCTGGAGGTTACACCGGGGAGCTGTTTTTT TRBV27 NA TRBJ2-2 NA
CASSSRLGTGVEKLFF TGTGCCAGCAGCAGTCGACTCGGGACAGGGGTTGAAAAACTGTTTTTT TRBV7-9 TRBD1 TRBJ1-4 NA
CASSQAAGNTEAFF TGTGCCAGCAGCCAAGCAGCGGGGAACACTGAAGCTTTCTTT TRBV14 NA TRBJ1-1 NA
CATSSPKRGASTDTQYF TGTGCCACCAGCAGCCCGAAACGGGGGGCTTCGACAGATACGCAGTATTTT TRBV15 NA TRBJ2-3 NA
CASSRRNQGTEAFF TGTGCCAGCAGTCGAAGGAACCAGGGGACTGAAGCTTTCTTT TRBV7-8 NA TRBJ1-1 NA
CASSVAWDRGDNEQFF TGTGCCAGCAGCGTTGCCTGGGACAGGGGAGATAATGAGCAGTTCTTC TRBV9 TRBD1 TRBJ2-1 NA
CASSLKASEWSSYNEQFF TGTGCCAGCAGCTTAAAAGCTAGCGAGTGGTCCTCCTACAATGAGCAGTTCTTC TRBV7-3 NA TRBJ2-1 NA
CAGSTENTEAFF TGTGCCGGCTCGACGGAGAACACTGAAGCTTTCTTT TRBV7-9 NA TRBJ1-1 NA
CASGLEVVRGPTEKLFF TGTGCTAGTGGTTTGGAAGTGGTGAGGGGTCCTACTGAAAAACTGTTTTTT TRBV12-5 NA TRBJ1-4 NA
CASSRQWTYEQYF TGTGCCAGCAGCCGACAGTGGACATACGAGCAGTACTTC TRBV7-8 NA TRBJ2-7 once
CASSLDGTIYF TGTGCCAGCAGCTTAGACGGCACCATATATTTT TRBV11-2 NA TRBJ1-3 NA
CASSFLSGSYNEQFF TGTGCCAGCAGCTTTTTGTCGGGGTCCTACAATGAGCAGTTCTTC TRBV7-8 NA TRBJ2-1 NA
CASSLGVANTGELFF TGCGCCAGCAGCTTGGGGGTTGCAAACACCGGGGAGCTGTTTTTT TRBV5-1 NA TRBJ2-2 NA
CASSPGLGQPQHF TGTGCCAGCAGCCCAGGTCTGGGGCAGCCCCAGCATTTT TRBV7-6 NA TRBJ1-5 NA
CATSNPLGGPYYEQYF TGTGCCACCAGCAATCCTCTGGGAGGCCCCTACTACGAGCAGTACTTC TRBV15 NA TRBJ2-7 NA
CASWTGGLGYEQYF TGTGCCAGCTGGACAGGGGGCCTCGGTTACGAGCAGTACTTC TRBV6-5 TRBD1 TRBJ2-7 NA
CASSEGLPFYEQYF TGTGCCAGCAGTGAGGGACTACCTTTCTACGAGCAGTACTTC TRBV27 TRBD2 TRBJ2-7 NA